This T cell receptor (beta chain) comes out of a study of blood T cell repertoires in COVID-19. The wider study: The United States, Italy and Spain provided the acute and convalescent COVID-19 samples. Sample material is recorded as cDNA or gDNA derived from T cells, B-cell-depleted T cells, or PBMCs.

CDR1 is GTSNPN, CDR2 SVGIG, per germline (reference sequence). Trimming took off 5 bases at V and 0 bases at J, with 21 bases between the two ends. This CDR3 comprises 17 residues. Authors' processing steps: Amplified reference gene primers provided the basis for estimating nucleated cell counts. The repertoire was sequenced with immunoSEQ multiplex PCR; TCRdb's copy has only in-frame clones and lacks some. The V and J calls and clone size were taken over from that table, and D and trimming were inferred from the DNA. The sample has approximately 150,000 clones, approximately 88% seen once; the top ten hold 4.8%.

This receptor was taken from a human donor in a cohort sampled during active COVID-19. The sample taken for sequencing was peripheral blood. The chain recombines TRBV30 with TRBJ2-3, with D maybe TRBD2 (7 bases). For the CDR3, the DNA is TGTGCCTGGGCGCCGTGGGGGGGGGCAAAAAGCACAGATACGCAGTATTTT. It translates to CAWAPWGGAKSTDTQYF. Combining the CDR3 with reference TRBV30 and TRBJ2-3 gives the whole variable domain SQTIHQWPATLVQPVGSPLSLECTVEGTSNPNLYWYRQAAGRGLQLLFYSVGIGQISSEVPQNLSASRPQDRQFILSSKKLLLSDSGFYLCAWAPWGGAKSTDTQYFGPGTRLTVL.